The 5 T cell receptor beta chains below come from one sample, sequenced in a study of tissue T cells after allogeneic stem cell transplantation. Sequenced by immunoSEQ multiplex PCR; TCRdb stores in-frame clones only, minus some. This sample has 9,500 to 15,000 clones, with approximately 70% found just once. Sequenced here: tissue from the right colon, sampled at autopsy. The receptors derive from a woman aged 18 to 55 with breast cancer.

V and J are TRBV28 and TRBJ1-6; a weak D match, TRBD1 (6 bases). From germline, CDR1 is MDHEN and CDR2 SYDVKM. This CDR3 contains 14 residues. V was trimmed by 3 bases and J by 9 bases, leaving 12 bases between them. This chain's CDR3 is CASSLGQDSSPLHF. CDR3 DNA sequence: TGTGCCAGCAGTTTGGGCCAGGACAGTTCACCCCTCCACTTT.

This clone was detected once. V is TRBV30 and J is TRBJ2-3; tentative D call: TRBD2 (6 bases). CDR1 and CDR2 (germline): GTSNPN, SVGIG (reference sequence). Trimming took off 1 base at V and 8 bases at J, with 10 bases between the two ends. The CDR3 runs 12 residues. This chain's CDR3 is CAWSGQGGTQYF. For the CDR3, the DNA is TGTGCCTGGAGTGGGCAGGGAGGTACGCAGTATTTT.

This clone was observed a few times. DNA for the CDR3: TGTGCCATCCAAAAGGGACCCGGCACAGGGGAGCTGTTTTTT. Amino acid sequence: CAIQKGPGTGELFF. The V gene is TRBV7-8, the J gene TRBJ2-2; D could derive from TRBD1 or TRBD2 (5 bases each). Trimming pared 10 bases from V and 8 bases from J, leaving 20 bases between. The CDR3 consists of 14 residues. Per germline, CDR1 SGHVS and CDR2 FQNEAQ.

V gene TRBV5-1 combines with J gene TRBJ1-1; D gene unclear. The CDR3 runs 14 residues. Trimming took off 0 bases at V and 4 bases at J, with 10 bases between the two ends. Germline lookup yields CDR1 SGHRS and CDR2 YFSETQ. CDR3 protein: CASSLVAAGTEAFF. CDR3 DNA: TGCGCCAGCAGCTTGGTGGCGGCGGGCACTGAAGCTTTCTTT. The entire variable domain, with the rest obtained from reference TRBV5-1 and TRBJ1-1, is as follows: KAGVTQTPRYLIKTRGQQVTLSCSPISGHRSVSWYQQTPGQGLQFLFEYFSETQRNKGNFPGRFSGRQFSNSRSEMNVSTLELGDSALYLCASSLVAAGTEAFFGQGTRLTVV.

The chain combines TRBV18 with TRBJ2-3; 11 bases agree with TRBD2. With V trimmed by 6 bases and J by 5 bases, 7 bases remained unmatched. Germline loops: CDR1 KGHSH, CDR2 LQKENI. The CDR3 length is 15 residues. CDR3 nucleotide sequence: TGTGCCAGCTCCCTGGTAGCGGGGGGGCAAGATACGCAGTATTTT. Protein: CASSLVAGGQDTQYF.